The 25 T cell receptor beta chains presented below share a single source sample, sequenced in a study of identifying expanded T cells in peripheral blood. Sequenced by immunoSEQ multiplex PCR; TCRdb stores in-frame clones only, minus some. This sample carries about 130,000 clones, less than 90% of them seen once, and the ten largest clones take 7.5% to 9%. The sequenced material came from blood. Receptor source: a person aged 18 to 75 in good health.

V is TRBV27 and J is TRBJ2-5; 9 nucleotides align to TRBD1. Germline CDR1 reads MNHEY; CDR2 reads SMNVEV (reference sequence). CDR3 size: 16 residues. V shed 6 bases and J 1 base; nucleotides not matched to a gene: 9. The CDR3: CASSEQGALSQETQYF. The CDR3 DNA reads TGTGCCAGCAGCGAACAGGGGGCCCTCTCCCAAGAGACCCAGTACTTC.

The chain uses TRBV18 and TRBJ2-7, with 9 bases aligning to TRBD2. The CDR3 has 15 amino acids. The V gene's germline CDR1 is KGHSH and CDR2 LQKENI. Trimming at V came to 6 bases and at J to 5 bases, leaving 11 bases not matched to a gene. The CDR3 bases are TGTGCCAGCTCCAGCCCAGGGTTAGCGGGAGACGAGCAGTACTTC. It encodes CASSSPGLAGDEQYF.

The V gene is TRBV27, the J gene TRBJ2-3; 7 nucleotides line up with TRBD2. Trimming at V came to 3 bases and at J to 2 bases, leaving 5 bases not matched to a gene. The germline CDR1 and CDR2 sequences are MNHEY and SMNVEV (reference sequence). The CDR3 totals 15 residues. Here the CDR3 reads CASSLETSLTDTQYF. Here the CDR3 DNA reads TGTGCCAGCAGTTTGGAGACTAGCCTCACAGATACGCAGTATTTT.

V and J are TRBV5-5 and TRBJ2-1; a possible D gene is TRBD2 (5 bases). This CDR3 is 14 amino acids long. Germline CDR1 and CDR2: SGHKS and YYEKEE (reference sequence). V lost 5 bases and J 0 bases, leaving 9 bases between the germline ends. In nucleotides, the CDR3 is TGTGCCAGCAGAGCGGATAGCTCCTACAATGAGCAGTTCTTC. This translates into CASRADSSYNEQFF.

The chain has TRBV21-1 and TRBJ2-7; TRBD1 was called by the table and not checked on the DNA. TRBV21-1 is a pseudogene. This CDR3 contains 13 residues. The CDR3 region is CASGRTPPYEQYF. DNA of the CDR3: TGTGCCAGCGGCCGTACACCTCCCTACGAGCAGTACTTC.

The V gene is TRBV7-9, the J gene TRBJ2-5; weak D call: TRBD2 (6 bases). The V end was cut by 4 bases, the J end by 5 bases, with 14 bases between. The CDR3 has 14 residues. From germline, CDR1 is SEHNR and CDR2 FQNEAQ (reference sequence). The CDR3 spells CASSSGGGRETQYF. In nucleotides, the CDR3 is TGTGCCAGCAGCTCCGGTGGAGGGCGGGAGACCCAGTACTTC.

The J gene is TRBJ1-4, the V gene TRBV4-1; unclear D gene. This CDR3 region has 14 residues. Germline CDR1 reads MGHRA; CDR2 reads YSYEKL. The V end lost 2 bases, the J end lost 7 bases, and 11 bases lay between the germline ends. The CDR3 coding sequence is TGCGCCAGCAGCCAACCTTCCGGGGTTGAAAAACTGTTTTTT. Its protein product is CASSQPSGVEKLFF.

This chain joins TRBV7-8 and TRBJ2-3; D unresolved. Germline CDR1 and CDR2: SGHVS and FQNEAQ. The V end lost 2 bases, the J end lost 4 bases, and 10 bases lay between the germline ends. The CDR3 contains 14 residues. Here the CDR3 reads CASSLKGRADTQYF. The CDR3 DNA reads TGTGCCAGCAGCTTAAAGGGTCGAGCAGATACGCAGTATTTT.

In this sample, this clone turned up once. V and J are TRBV5-4 and TRBJ2-3; 8 bases are a match to TRBD2. Germline assignment: CDR1 SGHNT and CDR2 YYREEE (reference sequence). The CDR3 sequence is 13 residues long. The junction had 9 bases not matched to a gene; V was cut back by 10 bases and J by 5 bases. The CDR3 DNA is TGTGCCGGTATGCGGCTAGCGGGAGATACGCAGTATTTT. Encoded protein: CAGMRLAGDTQYF.

The CDR3 nucleotides are TGTGCCAGCAGCCAAGGGACAGGACCTTACGAGCAGTACTTC. This codes for CASSQGTGPYEQYF. V gene TRBV14 combines with J gene TRBJ2-7, with 7 bases lining up with TRBD1. The CDR3 consists of 14 residues. Trimming removed 1 base from V and 4 bases from J; junction bases left unmatched: 4. CDR1 SGHDN and CDR2 FVKESK come from the germline V gene.

V usage is TRBV7-9 and J usage is TRBJ2-2; either TRBD1 or TRBD2 may fit D (5 bases each). Germline CDR1 SEHNR, CDR2 FQNEAQ (reference sequence). The CDR3 length is 15 residues. The V and J ends lost 5 bases and 2 bases respectively, with 12 bases between them. CDR3 sequence: CASSHTRDNTGELFF. For the CDR3, the DNA is TGTGCCAGCAGCCACACCAGGGACAACACCGGGGAGCTGTTTTTT.

The V gene is TRBV14, the J gene TRBJ2-3; no clear D gene. The V and J ends lost 3 bases and 6 bases respectively, with 7 bases between them. The germline V gene has CDR1 SGHDN and CDR2 FVKESK. This CDR3 is built from 12 residues. CDR3 loop: CASSHNTDTQYF. The CDR3 nucleotides are TGTGCCAGCAGCCACAATACCGATACGCAGTATTTT.

This sequence joins TRBV28 and TRBJ2-4, with D tentatively TRBD1 or TRBD2 (7 bases each). CDR3 length: 15 amino acids. V lost 4 bases to trimming and J lost 2 bases, with 12 bases between them. Germline loops: CDR1 MDHEN, CDR2 SYDVKM. This chain's CDR3 is CASSSGGATKNIQYF. As DNA, the CDR3 is TGTGCCAGCAGTTCAGGGGGGGCGACCAAAAACATTCAGTACTTC.

The chain is built from TRBV2 and TRBJ1-4, with D maybe TRBD1 (6 bases). The CDR3 spans 13 residues. V was cut by 6 bases and J by 5 bases, with 10 bases left in between. Germline V gene lookup returns CDR1 SNHLY and CDR2 FYNNEI. CDR3 in DNA: TGTGCCAGCAGAAACGACAGGAATGAAAAACTGTTTTTT. Residues: CASRNDRNEKLFF.

The rearrangement links TRBV28 to TRBJ1-2; D may be TRBD1 (5 bases). The germline V gene has CDR1 MDHEN and CDR2 SYDVKM. V was pared by 7 bases and J by 0 bases, with 12 bases between. CDR3 length equals 14 residues. The CDR3 DNA follows: TGTGCCAGCATTCAGGGTACTTCTAACTATGGCTACACCTTC. This codes for CASIQGTSNYGYTF.

In its sample, this clone was seen once. The chain joins TRBV5-6 to TRBJ1-5; no firm D call. The CDR3 sequence is 14 residues long. V lost 0 bases and J 1 base, leaving 5 bases between the germline ends. CDR1 and CDR2 (germline): SGHDT, YYEEEE. CDR3 protein: CASSLEYSNQPQHF. CDR3 nucleotides: TGTGCCAGCAGCTTGGAGTACAGCAATCAGCCCCAGCATTTT.

The chain uses TRBV7-8 and TRBJ1-3; no reliable D call. Between the trimmed V and J ends, which lost 1 base and 0 bases, there was a span of 7 bases. The CDR3 is made up of 15 amino acids. CDR1 is SGHVS, CDR2 FQNEAQ, per germline. CDR3 protein: CASSLVTNSGNTIYF. The CDR3 nucleotides read TGTGCCAGCAGCTTAGTCACCAACTCTGGAAACACCATATATTTT.

The chain employs TRBV7-9 and TRBJ2-3, with unresolved D. Trimming took 6 bases from V and 2 from J, leaving 9 bases between them. The CDR3 extends over 13 amino acids. The V gene's germline CDR1 is SEHNR and CDR2 FQNEAQ (reference sequence). CDR3 DNA: TGTGCCAGCAGGTCATCAGTCACAGATACGCAGTATTTT. Encoded protein: CASRSSVTDTQYF.

The chain uses TRBV7-2 and TRBJ2-1; D call uncertain. Trimming stripped 8 bases from V and 6 bases from J, with 14 bases between. This CDR3 spans 13 amino acids. The germline V gene encodes CDR1 SGHTA and CDR2 FQGNSA. The CDR3: CASQDPQGNEQFF. In DNA form, the CDR3 reads TGTGCCAGCCAGGATCCTCAAGGCAATGAGCAGTTCTTC.

The rearrangement uses TRBV30 and TRBJ1-2; the match to TRBD1 covers 7 bases. In germline, CDR1 is GTSNPN, CDR2 SVGIG (reference sequence). CDR3 size: 13 residues. The ends lost 0 bases at V and 7 bases at J; junction bases unmatched: 5. The CDR3, as DNA: TGTGCCTGGAGTGTACTGGGACAGAGTGGCTACACCTTC. This codes for CAWSVLGQSGYTF.

The chain couples TRBV7-2 to TRBJ2-2; D unclear. V was trimmed by 5 bases and J by 6 bases, leaving 10 bases between them. CDR1 SGHTA and CDR2 FQGNSA come from the germline V gene. The CDR3 extends over 13 amino acids. The CDR3 here is CASSLDPPGELFF. DNA of the CDR3: TGTGCCAGCAGCCTGGACCCCCCCGGGGAGCTGTTTTTT.

The rearrangement joins TRBV7-3 to TRBJ1-2; tentatively, D is TRBD1 (6 bases). V was clipped by 1 base and J by 3 bases, with 9 bases between them. This CDR3 contains 14 residues. The germline CDR1 and CDR2 sequences are SGHTA and FQGTGA. The CDR3 sequence: CASSLIGGDYGYTF. In nucleotides, the CDR3 is TGTGCCAGCAGCTTAATAGGGGGAGACTATGGCTACACCTTC.

This clone was observed a few times. V and J are TRBV5-4 and TRBJ1-2; tentatively, D is TRBD1 (6 bases). The CDR3 sequence is 14 residues long. V shed 0 bases and J shed 6 bases, with 12 bases lying between them. Germline CDR1 and CDR2: SGHNT and YYREEE (reference sequence). The CDR3 coding sequence is TGTGCCAGCAGCTTGGCCCTGGGGGCGGATGGCTACACCTTC. Protein sequence: CASSLALGADGYTF.

The rearrangement uses TRBV19 and TRBJ2-3; 7 positions match TRBD1. V dropped 3 bases and J dropped 0; count of bases not matched to a gene: 6. This CDR3 spans 16 amino acids. Per germline, CDR1 LNHDA and CDR2 SQIVND (reference sequence). CDR3 nucleotide sequence: TGTGCCAGTAGTATCCAAGGACAGGCTAGCACAGATACGCAGTATTTT. Translating gives CASSIQGQASTDTQYF.

The chain has TRBV18 and TRBJ1-4, with D hard to call. Per germline, CDR1 KGHSH and CDR2 LQKENI. The V gene lost 3 bases and the J gene lost 4 bases, with 9 bases spanning the gap. The CDR3 consists of 14 residues. The CDR3: CASSPSWNNEKLFF. The CDR3 DNA is TGTGCCAGCTCACCTAGTTGGAATAATGAAAAACTGTTTTTT.